A single sample gave rise to the 20 T cell receptor beta chains below, sequenced in a study of identical twins. TCRdb reprocessed the 5' RACE reads with MiXCR, giving one entry per CDR3 protein. The sample holds just under 550,000 distinct CDR3 sequences, 15% seen once. This sample also belongs to another study, concerning yellow fever vaccine responses in identical twins.

Sequencing was performed on CD4+ T cells sorted from blood. The receptor set was obtained from a woman younger than 30 in good health.

V is TRBV25-1 and J is TRBJ2-2, with 10 bases identical to TRBD1. This CDR3 contains 15 residues. Germline V gene sequence: CDR1 MGHDK, CDR2 SYGVNS. V shed 5 bases, J shed 6 bases, and the junction held 6 bases outside the gene matches. The CDR3 DNA follows: TGTGCCAGCAGTATTCGGGACAGGGGATCCGGGGAGCTGTTTTTT. It specifies CASSIRDRGSGELFF.

The rearrangement joins TRBV6-1 to TRBJ2-7; D not resolved. The length of the CDR3 is 12 residues. The germline V and J ends were trimmed by 3 bases and 3 bases, with 6 bases remaining between them. Germline-derived CDR1 and CDR2 are MNHNS and SASEGT. CDR3 DNA sequence: TGTGCCAGCAGTGATTTGGGCTACGAGCAGTACGTC. It is translated as CASSDLGYEQYV.

This rearrangement joins TRBV6-5 to TRBJ2-7, with D tentatively TRBD1 (6 bases). Per the germline V gene, CDR1 is MNHEY and CDR2 is SVGAGI. The CDR3 runs 12 residues. The V end was cut by 5 bases, the J end by 5 bases, with 10 bases between. The CDR3, as DNA: TGTGCCAGCAGTCGACGACAGGACGAGCAGTACTTC. Its translation is CASSRRQDEQYF.

The chain is built from TRBV27 and TRBJ2-5, with D perhaps given as TRBD1 or TRBD2 (5 bases each). Trimming removed 4 bases from V and 4 bases from J, with 16 bases in between. The CDR3 extends over 15 amino acids. Germline CDR1 is MNHEY and CDR2 is SMNVEV (reference sequence). CDR3 in DNA: TGTGCCAGCAGTTCCCTCGTAGGGACCGGAGAGACCCAGTACTTC. Its translation: CASSSLVGTGETQYF.

This clonotype was found a few times. The gene calls are TRBV7-9 and TRBJ2-7; the D is unclear. The CDR3 sequence is 12 residues long. With 5 bases removed from V and 7 bases from J, the gap between germline ends came to 12 bases. Germline lookup yields CDR1 SEHNR and CDR2 FQNEAQ (reference sequence). DNA for the CDR3: TGTGCCAGCAGCCCGTCGACTTCTGAGCAGTACTTC. This gives the protein CASSPSTSEQYF.

This clonotype appeared a few times. The V gene is TRBV29-1, the J gene TRBJ2-7, with D unresolved. With 4 bases removed from V and 7 bases from J, the gap between germline ends came to 11 bases. Looked up from germline, CDR1 is SQVTM and CDR2 is ANQGSEA. CDR3 length equals 11 residues. The CDR3 is CSVVTGQEQYV. Here the CDR3 DNA reads TGCAGCGTTGTGACCGGGCAGGAGCAGTACGTC.

V usage is TRBV20-1 and J usage is TRBJ2-3; 13 bases map to TRBD2. With V trimmed by 6 bases and J by 5 bases, 5 bases remained unmatched. Germline V gives CDR1 DFQATT, CDR2 SNEGSKA (reference sequence). The CDR3 length is 14 residues. The CDR3 sequence is CSATGLAGKDTQYF. In DNA, the CDR3 is TGCAGTGCCACGGGACTAGCGGGGAAAGATACGCAGTATTTT.

Only a few counts were recorded for this clonotype. The CDR3 sequence is CAISDSAGSSYNEQFF. The CDR3 coding sequence is TGTGCCATCAGTGATTCCGCGGGGAGCTCCTACAATGAGCAGTTCTTC. The chain uses TRBV10-3 and TRBJ2-1; TRBD2 is a possible D gene (6 bases). V was shortened by 3 bases and J by 0 bases, with 12 bases between the two germline ends. CDR1 and CDR2 from the germline V gene are ENHRY and SYGVKD. This CDR3 is built from 16 residues.

There are a few counts of this clonotype. The chain joins TRBV29-1 to TRBJ2-2; TRBD1 might be the D (6 bases). Looked up from germline, CDR1 is SQVTM and CDR2 is ANQGSEA. Trimming took off 4 bases at V and 0 bases at J, with 9 bases between the two ends. This CDR3 is 14 amino acids long. Written as DNA, the CDR3 is TGCAGCGTTGCGGGGACACCGAACACCGGGGAGCTGTTTTTT. Translation: CSVAGTPNTGELFF.

There are a few counts of this clonotype. The rearrangement joins TRBV10-2 to TRBJ2-4; D gene unclear. The CDR3 totals 14 residues. Trimming left V 5 bases short and J 0 bases short, with 8 bases between. CDR1 is WSHSY, CDR2 SAAADI, per germline. In nucleotides, the CDR3 is TGCGCCAGCAGTCCCGAGCTAGCCAAAAACATTCAGTACTTC. This encodes CASSPELAKNIQYF.

The chain's CDR3 is CSALSLDENTGELFF. The CDR3 DNA sequence: TGCAGTGCTCTGTCTCTGGACGAGAACACCGGGGAGCTGTTTTTT. The chain joins TRBV20-1 to TRBJ2-2; D is ambiguous. From germline, CDR1 is DFQATT and CDR2 SNEGSKA (reference sequence). V lost 5 bases and J lost 1, with 14 bases in between. The CDR3 length is 15 residues.

The sample holds a few counts of this clonotype. V usage is TRBV29-1 and J usage is TRBJ2-7; 12 positions agree with TRBD1. The V segment lost 7 bases and the J segment 4 bases; nucleotides outside the gene matches: 5. The germline V gene has CDR1 SQVTM and CDR2 ANQGSEA. The CDR3 length is 13 residues. The CDR3: CSAGTGGFYEQYF. In DNA, the CDR3 is TGCAGCGCGGGGACAGGGGGCTTTTACGAGCAGTACTTC.

This clonotype has just a few counts. CDR3 DNA: TGTGCCAGCAGTCAGGACAGAACGGGGGGAGATACGCAGTATTTT. Amino acid sequence: CASSQDRTGGDTQYF. The V gene is TRBV7-9, the J gene TRBJ2-3, with D tentatively TRBD2 (7 bases). V was trimmed by 6 bases and J by 5 bases, leaving 18 bases between them. The CDR3 consists of 15 residues. Germline V lookup: CDR1 SEHNR, CDR2 FQNEAQ (reference sequence).

This sequence joins TRBV15 and TRBJ2-1; 7 positions match TRBD2. The CDR3 has 15 residues. V dropped 0 bases and J dropped 5; count of bases not matched to a gene: 4. The germline CDR1 and CDR2 sequences are LNHNV and YYDKDF (reference sequence). The CDR3 sequence: CATSREAGKNNEQFF. The CDR3 DNA reads as TGTGCCACCAGCAGAGAAGCGGGGAAAAACAATGAGCAGTTCTTC.

J is TRBJ2-3 and V is TRBV9; 7 positions agree with TRBD2. Germline trimming cut 4 bases from V and 3 bases from J; bases unmatched to any gene: 8. The CDR3 is 15 residues long. Per the germline V gene, CDR1 is SGDLS and CDR2 is YYNGEE. DNA of the CDR3: TGTGCCAGCAGCCCGGGGAGGGTTAGGACAGATACGCAGTATTTT. This sequence encodes CASSPGRVRTDTQYF.

The rearrangement joins TRBV10-3 to TRBJ2-3, with D hard to call. Trimming removed 6 bases at V and 11 bases at J, with 12 bases between. Germline V lookup: CDR1 ENHRY, CDR2 SYGVKD. The CDR3 is 11 amino acids. DNA of the CDR3: TGTGCCATCAGCCCAGGATATGGGCAGTATTTT. It codes for CAISPGYGQYF.

This clonotype was counted many times. This chain joins TRBV29-1 and TRBJ1-1, with 8 nucleotides matching TRBD1. The length of the CDR3 is 12 residues. Germline V CDR1 and CDR2: SQVTM, ANQGSEA. V was clipped by 7 bases and J by 1 base; unmatched bases: 2. In nucleotides, the CDR3 is TGCAGCGCCGGACAGGGGAACACTGAAGCTTTCTTT. This encodes CSAGQGNTEAFF.

The chain combines TRBV4-1 with TRBJ1-1, with D hard to call. The germline V and J ends were trimmed by 1 base and 5 bases, with 14 bases remaining between them. The V gene's germline CDR1 is MGHRA and CDR2 YSYEKL. This CDR3 has 15 amino acids. The CDR3 loop reads CASSQGAGEDTEAFF. The DNA of the CDR3 is TGCGCCAGCAGCCAAGGTGCGGGAGAAGATACTGAAGCTTTCTTT.

CDR3: CASSLRSAGGRTGELFF. The CDR3 DNA reads as TGTGCCAGCAGTTTACGCAGCGCAGGGGGCAGAACCGGGGAGCTGTTTTTT. V and J are TRBV27 and TRBJ2-2; 8 bases are a match to TRBD1. The length of the CDR3 is 17 residues. CDR1 MNHEY and CDR2 SMNVEV come from the germline V gene (reference sequence). Trimming at V came to 2 bases and at J to 5 bases, leaving 10 bases not matched to a gene.

V gene TRBV20-1 combines with J gene TRBJ2-3; TRBD2 is a possible D gene (6 bases). Per germline, CDR1 DFQATT and CDR2 SNEGSKA (reference sequence). This CDR3 has 15 amino acids. Trimming removed 3 bases at V and 0 bases at J, with 13 bases between. CDR3 sequence (DNA): TGCAGTGCTAGGGCAGGGCGGGGTAGCACAGATACGCAGTATTTT. Amino acid sequence: CSARAGRGSTDTQYF.